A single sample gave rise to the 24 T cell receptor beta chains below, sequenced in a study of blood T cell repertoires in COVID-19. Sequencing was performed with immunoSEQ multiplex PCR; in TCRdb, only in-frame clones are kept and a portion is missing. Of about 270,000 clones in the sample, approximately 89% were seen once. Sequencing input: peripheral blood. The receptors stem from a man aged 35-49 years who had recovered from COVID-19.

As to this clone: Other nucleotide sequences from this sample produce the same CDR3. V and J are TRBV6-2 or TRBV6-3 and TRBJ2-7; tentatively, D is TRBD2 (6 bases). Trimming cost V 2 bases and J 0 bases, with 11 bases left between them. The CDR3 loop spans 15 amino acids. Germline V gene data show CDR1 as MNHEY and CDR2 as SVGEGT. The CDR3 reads CASSYGAGSSYEQYF. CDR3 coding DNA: TGTGCCAGCAGTTACGGCGCGGGGAGCTCCTACGAGCAGTACTTC.

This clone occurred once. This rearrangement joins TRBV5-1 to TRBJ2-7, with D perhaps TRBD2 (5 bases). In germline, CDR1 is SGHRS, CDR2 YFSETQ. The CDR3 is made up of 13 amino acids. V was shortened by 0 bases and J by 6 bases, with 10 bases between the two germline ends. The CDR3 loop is CASSLERVSEQYF. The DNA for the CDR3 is TGCGCCAGCAGCTTGGAGAGGGTGTCCGAGCAGTACTTC.

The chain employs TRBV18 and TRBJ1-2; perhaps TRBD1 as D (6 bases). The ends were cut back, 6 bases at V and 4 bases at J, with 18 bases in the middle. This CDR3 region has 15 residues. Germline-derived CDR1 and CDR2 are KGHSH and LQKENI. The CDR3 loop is CASSPGAGAPYGYTF. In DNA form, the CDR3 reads TGTGCCAGCTCCCCCGGCGCAGGGGCCCCCTATGGCTACACCTTC. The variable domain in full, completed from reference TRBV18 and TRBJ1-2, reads NAGVMQNPRHLVRRRGQEARLRCSPMKGHSHVYWYRQLPEEGLKFMVYLQKENIIDESGMPKERFSAEFPKEGPSILRIQQVVRGDSAAYFCASSPGAGAPYGYTFGSGTRLTVV.

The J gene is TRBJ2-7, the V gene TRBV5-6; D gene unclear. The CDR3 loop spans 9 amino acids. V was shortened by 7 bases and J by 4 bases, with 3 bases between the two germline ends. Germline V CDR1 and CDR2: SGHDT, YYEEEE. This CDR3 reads CASPYEQYF. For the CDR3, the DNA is TGTGCCAGCCCTTACGAGCAGTACTTC. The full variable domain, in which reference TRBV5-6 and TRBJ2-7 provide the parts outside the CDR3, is DAGVTQSPTHLIKTRGQQVTLRCSPKSGHDTVSWYQQALGQGPQFIFQYYEEEERQRGNFPDRFSGHQFPNYSSELNVNALLLGDSALYLCASPYEQYFGPGTRLTVT.

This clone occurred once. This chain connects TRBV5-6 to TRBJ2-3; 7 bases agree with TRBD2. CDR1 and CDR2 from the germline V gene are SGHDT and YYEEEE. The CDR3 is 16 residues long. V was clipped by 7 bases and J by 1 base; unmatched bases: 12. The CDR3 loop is CASFDWAGEGTDTQYF. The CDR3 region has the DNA TGTGCCAGCTTTGACTGGGCGGGAGAGGGCACAGATACGCAGTATTTT. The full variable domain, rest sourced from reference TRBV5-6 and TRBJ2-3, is DAGVTQSPTHLIKTRGQQVTLRCSPKSGHDTVSWYQQALGQGPQFIFQYYEEEERQRGNFPDRFSGHQFPNYSSELNVNALLLGDSALYLCASFDWAGEGTDTQYFGPGTRLTVL.

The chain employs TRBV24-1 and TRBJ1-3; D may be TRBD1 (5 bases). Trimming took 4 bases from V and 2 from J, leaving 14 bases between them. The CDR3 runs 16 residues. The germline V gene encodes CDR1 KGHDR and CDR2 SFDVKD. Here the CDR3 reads CATSDPTVTPGNTIYF. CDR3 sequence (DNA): TGTGCCACCAGTGACCCGACAGTGACCCCTGGAAACACCATATATTTT.

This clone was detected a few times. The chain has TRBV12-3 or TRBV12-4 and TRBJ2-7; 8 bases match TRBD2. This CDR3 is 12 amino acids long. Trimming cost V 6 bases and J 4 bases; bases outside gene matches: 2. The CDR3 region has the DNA TGTGCCAGCAGCCCGGGGGGGTACGAGCAGTACTTC. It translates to CASSPGGYEQYF.

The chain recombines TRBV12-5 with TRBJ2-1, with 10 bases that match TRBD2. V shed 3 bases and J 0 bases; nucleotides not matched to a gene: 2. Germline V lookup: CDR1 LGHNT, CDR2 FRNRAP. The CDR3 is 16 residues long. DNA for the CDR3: TGTGCTAGTGGTTTCAGCGGGGGGGTCTCCTACAATGAGCAGTTCTTC. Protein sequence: CASGFSGGVSYNEQFF.

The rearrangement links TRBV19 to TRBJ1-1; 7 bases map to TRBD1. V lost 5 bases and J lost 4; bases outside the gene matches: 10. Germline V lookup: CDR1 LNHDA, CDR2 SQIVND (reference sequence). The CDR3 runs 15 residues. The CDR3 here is CASSPSTGMVTEAFF. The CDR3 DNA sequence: TGTGCCAGTAGTCCTTCGACAGGGATGGTCACTGAAGCTTTCTTT.

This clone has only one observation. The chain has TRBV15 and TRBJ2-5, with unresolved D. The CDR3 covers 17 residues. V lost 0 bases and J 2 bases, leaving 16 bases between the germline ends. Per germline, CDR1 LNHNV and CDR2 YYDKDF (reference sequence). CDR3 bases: TGTGCCACCAGCAGAGAAGGCGCCCAGCGACCGCAAGAGACCCAGTACTTC. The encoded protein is CATSREGAQRPQETQYF.

The CDR3 bases are TGTGCCAGCAGTTTAGGGGGGGCGGGCACAGATACGCAGTATTTT. This sequence encodes CASSLGGAGTDTQYF. This sequence joins TRBV27 and TRBJ2-3; weak D call: TRBD2 (7 bases). The germline V gene has CDR1 MNHEY and CDR2 SMNVEV (reference sequence). Trimming took 2 bases from V and 1 from J, leaving 10 bases between them. The CDR3 spans 15 residues.

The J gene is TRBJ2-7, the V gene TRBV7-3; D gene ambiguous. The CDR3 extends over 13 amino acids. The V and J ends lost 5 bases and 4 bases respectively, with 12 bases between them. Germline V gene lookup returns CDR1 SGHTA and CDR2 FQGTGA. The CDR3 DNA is TGTGCCAGCAGCAAAACCCCCAGGTACGAGCAGTACTTC. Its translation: CASSKTPRYEQYF. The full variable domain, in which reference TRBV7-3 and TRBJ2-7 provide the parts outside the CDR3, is GAGVSQTPSNKVTEKGKYVELRCDPISGHTALYWYRQSLGQGPEFLIYFQGTGAADDSGLPNDRFFAVRPEGSVSTLKIQRTERGDSAVYLCASSKTPRYEQYFGPGTRLTVT.

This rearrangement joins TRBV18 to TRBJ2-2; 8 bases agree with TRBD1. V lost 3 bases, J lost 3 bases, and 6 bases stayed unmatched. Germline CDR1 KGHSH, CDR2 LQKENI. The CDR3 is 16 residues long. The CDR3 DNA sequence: TGTGCCAGCTCACCTCAGGGGGCCGTTCACACCGGGGAGCTGTTTTTT. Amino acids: CASSPQGAVHTGELFF.

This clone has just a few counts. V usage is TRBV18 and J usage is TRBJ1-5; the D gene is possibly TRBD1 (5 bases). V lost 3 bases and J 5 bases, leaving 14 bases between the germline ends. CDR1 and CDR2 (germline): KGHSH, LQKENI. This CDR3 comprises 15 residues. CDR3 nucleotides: TGTGCCAGCTCACCCGGGACTCGGGGGGATCAGCCCCAGCATTTT. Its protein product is CASSPGTRGDQPQHF.

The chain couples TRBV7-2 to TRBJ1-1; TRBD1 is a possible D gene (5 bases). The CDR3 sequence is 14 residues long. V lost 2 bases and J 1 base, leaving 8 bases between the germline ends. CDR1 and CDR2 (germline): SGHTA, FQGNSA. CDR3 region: CASSLKGANTEAFF. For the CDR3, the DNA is TGTGCCAGCAGCTTAAAAGGGGCGAACACTGAAGCTTTCTTT.

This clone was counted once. The CDR3 DNA sequence: TGTGCCAGCAGTTGGAAGGGACAGGCAGGACGTCAGCCCCAGCATTTT. Protein sequence: CASSWKGQAGRQPQHF. The V gene is TRBV6-2 or TRBV6-3, the J gene TRBJ1-5; 8 bases align to TRBD1. The CDR3 covers 16 residues. The germline V gene has CDR1 MNHEY and CDR2 SVGEGT. With V trimmed by 4 bases and J by 6 bases, 11 bases remained unmatched.

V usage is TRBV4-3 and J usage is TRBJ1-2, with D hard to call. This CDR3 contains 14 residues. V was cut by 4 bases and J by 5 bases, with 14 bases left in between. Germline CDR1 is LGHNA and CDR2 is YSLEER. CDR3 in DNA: TGCGCCAGCAGCCCACAGCTAGGAGGGTATGGCTACACCTTC. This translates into CASSPQLGGYGYTF.

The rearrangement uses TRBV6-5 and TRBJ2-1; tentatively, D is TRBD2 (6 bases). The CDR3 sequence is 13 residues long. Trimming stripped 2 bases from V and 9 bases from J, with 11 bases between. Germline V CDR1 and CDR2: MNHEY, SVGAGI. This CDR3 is CASSYKGGFEQFF. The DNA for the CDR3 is TGTGCCAGCAGTTACAAAGGAGGGTTTGAGCAGTTCTTC.

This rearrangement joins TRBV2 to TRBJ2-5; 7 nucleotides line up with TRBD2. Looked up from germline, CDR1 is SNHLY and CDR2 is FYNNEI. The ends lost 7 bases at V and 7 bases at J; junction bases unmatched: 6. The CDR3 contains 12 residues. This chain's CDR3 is CASKGTGGTQYF. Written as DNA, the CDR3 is TGTGCCAGCAAAGGGACGGGGGGGACCCAGTACTTC. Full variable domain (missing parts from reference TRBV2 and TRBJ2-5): EPEVTQTPSHQVTQMGQEVILRCVPISNHLYFYWYRQILGQKVEFLVSFYNNEISEKSEIFDDQFSVERPDGSNFTLKIRSTKLEDSAMYFCASKGTGGTQYFGPGTRLLVL.

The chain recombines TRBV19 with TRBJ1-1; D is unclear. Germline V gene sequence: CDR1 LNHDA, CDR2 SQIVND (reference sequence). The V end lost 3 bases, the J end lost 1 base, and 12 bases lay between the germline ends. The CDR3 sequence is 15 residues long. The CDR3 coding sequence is TGTGCCAGTAGTATCGGGAGGACGGGGAACACTGAAGCTTTCTTT. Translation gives CASSIGRTGNTEAFF.

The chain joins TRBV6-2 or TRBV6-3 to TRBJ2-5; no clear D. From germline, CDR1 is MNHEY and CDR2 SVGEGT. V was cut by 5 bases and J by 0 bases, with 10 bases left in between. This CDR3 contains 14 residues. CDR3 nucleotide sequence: TGTGCCAGCAGTCCCAGGTCCCACCAAGAGACCCAGTACTTC. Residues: CASSPRSHQETQYF.

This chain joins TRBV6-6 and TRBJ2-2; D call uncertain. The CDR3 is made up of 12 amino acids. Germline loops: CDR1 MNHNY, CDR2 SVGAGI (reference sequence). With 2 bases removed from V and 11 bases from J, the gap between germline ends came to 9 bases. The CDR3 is CASSYSHTELFF. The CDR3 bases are TGTGCCAGCAGTTACAGCCATACCGAGCTGTTTTTT.

The CDR3 nucleotides read TGTGCCAGCAGTCCGGGACAGTCATGGGGAGGCTACACCTTC. This sequence encodes CASSPGQSWGGYTF. The J gene is TRBJ1-2, the V gene TRBV25-1, with TRBD1 identical over 7 bases. CDR3 length equals 14 residues. V shed 5 bases, J shed 8 bases, and the junction held 11 bases outside the gene matches. Germline CDR1 reads MGHDK; CDR2 reads SYGVNS.

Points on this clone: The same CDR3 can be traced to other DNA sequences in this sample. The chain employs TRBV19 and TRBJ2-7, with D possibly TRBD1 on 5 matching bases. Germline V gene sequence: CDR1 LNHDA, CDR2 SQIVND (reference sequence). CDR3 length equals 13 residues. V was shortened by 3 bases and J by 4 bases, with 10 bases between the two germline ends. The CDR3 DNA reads TGTGCCAGTAGTATCGGCAGGGTGTACGAGCAGTACTTC. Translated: CASSIGRVYEQYF.